This passage covers 17 T cell receptor beta chains from one sample sequenced in a study of cytomegalovirus exposure and HLA in healthy donors. The PCR employed 60 Vbeta primers together with 13 Jbeta primers. Assay used: immunoSEQ multiplex PCR; TCRdb lists only in-frame clones, some missing. The table shows over 85,000 clones, with around 79% occurring only once. Sequencing was done on a sample of PBMCs. These receptor sequences come from a woman younger than 45 in good health and CMV-seronegative.

This chain joins TRBV30 and TRBJ2-1; 9 bases are a match to TRBD1. CDR3 length: 14 amino acids. V dropped 4 bases and J dropped 4; count of bases not matched to a gene: 5. Germline V gene sequence: CDR1 GTSNPN, CDR2 SVGIG (reference sequence). This CDR3 reads CAWTGTGPYNEQFF. The CDR3 DNA reads as TGTGCCTGGACTGGGACAGGGCCTTACAATGAGCAGTTCTTC.

The chain carries TRBV10-3 and TRBJ1-1; TRBD1 agrees at 12 bases. This CDR3 has 14 amino acids. The V gene's germline CDR1 is ENHRY and CDR2 SYGVKD. V was clipped by 7 bases and J by 6 bases; unmatched bases: 6. CDR3 sequence: CAITLGQGAPEAFF. The CDR3 nucleotides read TGTGCCATCACCCTGGGACAGGGGGCCCCTGAAGCTTTCTTT.

As regards this clone: The sample contains more than one DNA sequence encoding this CDR3. This chain joins TRBV19 and TRBJ1-1, with D possibly matching TRBD1 (5 bases). V lost 3 bases, J lost 5 bases, and 10 bases lay in between. Per germline, CDR1 LNHDA and CDR2 SQIVND (reference sequence). This CDR3 has 13 amino acids. The CDR3 DNA reads TGTGCCAGTAGTATCGGGGGTGGGACTGAAGCTTTCTTT. This sequence encodes CASSIGGGTEAFF. The whole variable domain, remainder taken from reference TRBV19 and TRBJ1-1, is DGGITQSPKYLFRKEGQNVTLSCEQNLNHDAMYWYRQDPGQGLRLIYYSQIVNDFQKGDIAEGYSVSREKKESFPLTVTSAQKNPTAFYLCASSIGGGTEAFFGQGTRLTVV.

The chain is built from TRBV4-1 and TRBJ1-3; D gene ambiguous. V lost 4 bases and J lost 0, with 10 bases in between. The CDR3 runs to 15 residues. Germline CDR1 and CDR2: MGHRA and YSYEKL. The CDR3 DNA reads as TGCGCCAGCAGCCGATGGAGCATCTCTGGAAACACCATATATTTT. Translating it yields CASSRWSISGNTIYF.

This clone was seen only a few times. The V gene is TRBV27, the J gene TRBJ1-1, with 9 bases identical to TRBD1. The ends lost 5 bases at V and 4 bases at J; junction bases unmatched: 5. Germline CDR1 and CDR2: MNHEY and SMNVEV (reference sequence). CDR3 size: 14 residues. CDR3 coding DNA: TGTGCCAGCAGTATGGGACAGGGAGTCACTGAAGCTTTCTTT. Protein product: CASSMGQGVTEAFF.

The CDR3 here is CSVGQGGWGQPQHF. DNA for the CDR3: TGCAGCGTTGGTCAGGGTGGATGGGGTCAGCCCCAGCATTTT. This chain joins TRBV29-1 and TRBJ1-5; TRBD1 is a possible D gene (5 bases). Germline loops: CDR1 SQVTM, CDR2 ANQGSEA. The CDR3 covers 14 residues. Trimming shortened V by 4 bases and J by 6 bases, and 16 bases separated the two germline ends. Full variable domain (rest looked up from reference TRBV29-1 and TRBJ1-5): SAVISQKPSRDICQRGTSLTIQCQVDSQVTMMFWYRQQPGQSLTLIATANQGSEATYESGFVIDKFPISRPNLTFSTLTVSNMSPEDSSIYLCSVGQGGWGQPQHFGDGTRLSIL.

The chain carries TRBV7-8 and TRBJ1-4, with TRBD1 as a possible D gene (6 bases). The CDR3 has 16 residues. V was pared by 1 base and J by 7 bases, with 16 bases between. Per the germline V gene, CDR1 is SGHVS and CDR2 is FQNEAQ. CDR3 nucleotide sequence: TGTGCCAGCAGCTTAGTGCAGACAGGTCCGTTTGAAAAACTGTTTTTT. It yields the protein CASSLVQTGPFEKLFF.

V and J are TRBV28 and TRBJ2-3; perhaps TRBD2 as D (6 bases). This CDR3 has 15 amino acids. V lost 4 bases to trimming and J lost 6 bases, with 17 bases between them. Germline loops: CDR1 MDHEN, CDR2 SYDVKM. DNA for the CDR3: TGTGCCAGCAGTTCCCCGGCGGGGTTGGGGGATACGCAGTATTTT. Encoded protein: CASSSPAGLGDTQYF. The whole variable domain, remainder taken from reference TRBV28 and TRBJ2-3, is DVKVTQSSRYLVKRTGEKVFLECVQDMDHENMFWYRQDPGLGLRLIYFSYDVKMKEKGDIPEGYSVSREKKERFSLILESASTNQTSMYLCASSSPAGLGDTQYFGPGTRLTVL.

This rearrangement joins TRBV11-2 to TRBJ1-4, with 8 bases that match TRBD1. The V gene end was trimmed by 4 bases and the J gene end by 0 bases; junction bases not matched to a gene: 1. Per germline, CDR1 SGHAT and CDR2 FQNNGV. The CDR3 consists of 15 residues. CDR3 protein: CASSSDRATNEKLFF. In DNA, the CDR3 is TGTGCCAGCAGCTCGGACAGGGCAACTAATGAAAAACTGTTTTTT.

The chain couples TRBV27 to TRBJ2-3; no clear D. Trimming left V 5 bases short and J 2 bases short, with 8 bases between. The germline V gene encodes CDR1 MNHEY and CDR2 SMNVEV (reference sequence). CDR3 length: 13 amino acids. The CDR3 is CASSQLFTDTQYF. The CDR3 bases are TGTGCCAGCAGTCAACTCTTCACAGATACGCAGTATTTT.

The genes are TRBV21-1 and TRBJ2-2; the table's D call TRBD2 went unverified against the DNA. TRBV21-1 corresponds to a pseudogene. The CDR3 runs to 15 residues. CDR3 coding DNA: TGTGCCAGCAGCAAAGGTCCCAAGAGTTCGGGGGAGCTGTTTTTT. This gives the protein CASSKGPKSSGELFF.

The chain couples TRBV28 to TRBJ2-7; tentatively, D is TRBD2 (7 bases). Between the trimmed V and J ends, which lost 3 bases and 5 bases, there was a span of 17 bases. Germline CDR1 MDHEN, CDR2 SYDVKM. This CDR3 spans 15 amino acids. In DNA form, the CDR3 reads TGTGCCAGCAGTTTGAGAGGGGAGGGGGACGACGAGCAGTACTTC. Residues: CASSLRGEGDDEQYF. The full variable domain, rest sourced from reference TRBV28 and TRBJ2-7, is DVKVTQSSRYLVKRTGEKVFLECVQDMDHENMFWYRQDPGLGLRLIYFSYDVKMKEKGDIPEGYSVSREKKERFSLILESASTNQTSMYLCASSLRGEGDDEQYFGPGTRLTVT.

The V gene is TRBV10-2, the J gene TRBJ2-5, with 10 bases identical to TRBD2. Germline V gene data show CDR1 as WSHSY and CDR2 as SAAADI. Trimming cost V 6 bases and J 0 bases; bases outside gene matches: 7. The CDR3 sequence is 16 residues long. The CDR3 DNA sequence: TGCGCCAGCAGAACCGGACTAGCGGACTACCAAGAGACCCAGTACTTC. Its protein is CASRTGLADYQETQYF.

V is TRBV30 and J is TRBJ1-2; no clear D. From germline, CDR1 is GTSNPN and CDR2 SVGIG (reference sequence). This CDR3 spans 12 amino acids. Trimming took 2 bases from V and 5 from J, leaving 9 bases between them. CDR3: CAWSLENYGYTF. The DNA of the CDR3 is TGTGCCTGGAGTCTGGAGAATTATGGCTACACCTTC.

The gene calls are TRBV4-3 and TRBJ1-3; 7 bases are shared with TRBD1. CDR1 and CDR2 from the germline V gene are LGHNA and YSLEER. J was trimmed by 0 bases and V by 0 bases; bases with no gene match: 11. CDR3 length equals 19 residues. The CDR3 sequence is CASSQDLLVGDSSGNTIYF. In nucleotides, the CDR3 is TGCGCCAGCAGCCAAGATCTTTTGGTCGGGGACAGCTCTGGAAACACCATATATTTT.

Concerning this clone: One end of the junction varies from germline; a read error may be responsible. The V call is TRBV28, the J call TRBJ1-3; perhaps TRBD1 as D (5 bases). The CDR3 extends over 14 amino acids. The germline gives CDR1 MDHEN, CDR2 SYDVKM. The CDR3 loop reads CASSEDISENTIYF. CDR3 DNA: TGTGCCAGCAGTGAGGACATCTCTGAAAACACCATATATTTT. Full variable domain (outside the CDR3, taken from reference TRBV28 and TRBJ1-3): DVKVTQSSRYLVKRTGEKVFLECVQDMDHENMFWYRQDPGLGLRLIYFSYDVKMKEKGDIPEGYSVSREKKERFSLILESASTNQTSMYLCASSEDISENTIYFGEGSWLTVV.

This clone was seen just once. V and J are TRBV9 and TRBJ2-1; D may be TRBD2 (6 bases). The CDR3 extends over 16 amino acids. Trimming pared 3 bases from V and 4 bases from J, leaving 17 bases between. Germline V gene lookup returns CDR1 SGDLS and CDR2 YYNGEE. CDR3 sequence: CASSARGGTFYNEQFF. The CDR3 region has the DNA TGTGCCAGCAGCGCTAGGGGCGGGACTTTTTACAATGAGCAGTTCTTC. Together with reference TRBV9 and TRBJ2-1, the CDR3 gives the full variable domain: DSGVTQTPKHLITATGQRVTLRCSPRSGDLSVYWYQQSLDQGLQFLIQYYNGEERAKGNILERFSAQQFPDLHSELNLSSLELGDSALYFCASSARGGTFYNEQFFGPGTRLTVL.